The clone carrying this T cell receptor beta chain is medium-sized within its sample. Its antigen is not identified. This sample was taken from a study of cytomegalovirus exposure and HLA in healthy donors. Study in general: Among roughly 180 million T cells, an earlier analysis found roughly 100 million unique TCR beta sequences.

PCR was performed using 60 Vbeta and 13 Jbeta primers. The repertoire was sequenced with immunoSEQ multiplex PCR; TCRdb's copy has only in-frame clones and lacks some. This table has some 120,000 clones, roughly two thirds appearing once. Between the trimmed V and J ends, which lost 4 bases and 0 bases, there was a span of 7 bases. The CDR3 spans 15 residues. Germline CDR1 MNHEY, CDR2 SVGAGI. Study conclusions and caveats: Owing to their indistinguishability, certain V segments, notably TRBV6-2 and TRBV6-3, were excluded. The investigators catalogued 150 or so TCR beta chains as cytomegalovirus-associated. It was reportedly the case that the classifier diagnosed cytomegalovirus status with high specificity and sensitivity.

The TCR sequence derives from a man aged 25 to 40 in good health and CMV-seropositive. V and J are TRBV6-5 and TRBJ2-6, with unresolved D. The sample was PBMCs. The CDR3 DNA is TGTGCCAGCAGTTCAGTTTTCTCTGGGGCCAACGTCCTGACTTTC. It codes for CASSSVFSGANVLTF.